Below, 23 T cell receptor beta chains from the same sample are listed, as sequenced in a study of T-cell memory formation after mild COVID-19. TCRdb re-called the 5' RACE reads with MiXCR, one entry per CDR3 protein. The data contain around 410,000 distinct CDR3 sequences, 20% to 30% of them singletons. Sequencing was carried out using PBMCs or a T cell subset sorted from them (not recorded which). The source is an adult woman who had mild COVID-19 (a few samples of this study predate the infection). Cell type and time point are not known.

J is TRBJ2-1 and V is TRBV9; maybe TRBD2 (5 bases). This CDR3 region has 13 residues. Trimming pared 7 bases from V and 7 bases from J, leaving 15 bases between. In germline, CDR1 is SGDLS, CDR2 YYNGEE. The CDR3 DNA follows: TGTGCCAGCGACGGAGGTACATCGAATGAGCAGTTCTTC. Encoded protein: CASDGGTSNEQFF.

This clonotype appeared a few times. The rearrangement uses TRBV7-9 and TRBJ1-1; the match to TRBD1 covers 9 bases. This CDR3 is 13 amino acids long. V trimming: 5 bases; J trimming: 6 bases; junction bases outside the gene matches: 4. Germline V gives CDR1 SEHNR, CDR2 FQNEAQ (reference sequence). The CDR3 nucleotides are TGTGCCAGCAGCCCCACAGGGGGCGCTGAAGCTTTCTTT. Residues: CASSPTGGAEAFF.

This clonotype has only a few counts. The genes are TRBV20-1 and TRBJ1-1; 7 bases line up with TRBD1. With 1 base clipped from V and 1 base from J, the junction kept 3 bases outside the gene matches. Germline V gene lookup returns CDR1 DFQATT and CDR2 SNEGSKA (reference sequence). This CDR3 is built from 14 residues. In DNA, the CDR3 is TGCAGTGCTAGAGTACCAGGGGGGAACACTGAAGCTTTCTTT. This gives the protein CSARVPGGNTEAFF.

The chain recombines TRBV20-1 with TRBJ2-5; either TRBD1 or TRBD2 may supply D (5 bases each). The CDR3 is 15 residues long. Germline V gives CDR1 DFQATT, CDR2 SNEGSKA (reference sequence). Trimming left V 1 base short and J 7 bases short, with 19 bases between. The CDR3 nucleotides are TGCAGTGCTAGAGTAACGGGACGCTCCATTGGGACCCAGTACTTC. This encodes CSARVTGRSIGTQYF.

V is TRBV10-3 and J is TRBJ2-7; the D gene could be TRBD1 or TRBD2 (5 bases each). CDR3 size: 19 residues. Germline CDR1 reads ENHRY; CDR2 reads SYGVKD. V lost 0 bases to trimming and J lost 1 base, with 22 bases between them. The CDR3 DNA reads as TGTGCCATCAGTGAGTCAGGGACGGCGACCTCATATACATCCTACGAGCAGTACTTC. Translated: CAISESGTATSYTSYEQYF.

Written as DNA, the CDR3 is TGTGCCTGGAGTGCAAGCGGGAGGAGAAACGAGCAGTACTTC. This translates into CAWSASGRRNEQYF. V usage is TRBV30 and J usage is TRBJ2-7; 9 bases line up with TRBD2. The CDR3 spans 14 residues. V gave up 1 base and J gave up 5 bases; unmatched junction bases: 6. Germline lookup yields CDR1 GTSNPN and CDR2 SVGIG (reference sequence).

This clonotype has a handful of counts. The chain links TRBV20-1 to TRBJ1-1, with D perhaps TRBD1 (5 bases). The CDR3 contains 15 residues. The ends were cut back, 0 bases at V and 2 bases at J, with 13 bases in the middle. CDR1 and CDR2 (germline): DFQATT, SNEGSKA (reference sequence). The CDR3 sequence: CSARDPRGSNTEAFF. The CDR3 nucleotides read TGCAGTGCTAGAGATCCCCGGGGCAGCAACACTGAAGCTTTCTTT.

The chain carries TRBV5-1 and TRBJ2-3; D is possibly TRBD1 (5 bases). The CDR3 loop spans 15 amino acids. Trimming removed 4 bases at V and 3 bases at J, with 15 bases between. CDR1 and CDR2 (germline): SGHRS, YFSETQ. CDR3 sequence reads: CASSHPGHLTDTQYF. As DNA, the CDR3 is TGCGCCAGCAGCCACCCCGGACACCTAACAGATACGCAGTATTTT. The variable domain in full, completed from reference TRBV5-1 and TRBJ2-3, reads KAGVTQTPRYLIKTRGQQVTLSCSPISGHRSVSWYQQTPGQGLQFLFEYFSETQRNKGNFPGRFSGRQFSNSRSEMNVSTLELGDSALYLCASSHPGHLTDTQYFGPGTRLTVL.

In this sample, this clonotype turned up many times. The V and J genes are TRBV4-1 and TRBJ1-2; unclear D gene. Trimming left V 0 bases short and J 1 base short, with 9 bases between. CDR1 MGHRA and CDR2 YSYEKL come from the germline V gene. This CDR3 has 15 residues. CDR3 coding DNA: TGCGCCAGCAGCCAAGATTCAGCGATTAACTATGGCTACACCTTC. The encoded protein is CASSQDSAINYGYTF.

The sample holds a few counts of this clonotype. This rearrangement joins TRBV6-5 to TRBJ2-7; 11 bases fit TRBD1. CDR3 length: 14 amino acids. Trimming removed 4 bases from V and 5 bases from J; junction bases left unmatched: 4. Per the germline V gene, CDR1 is MNHEY and CDR2 is SVGAGI. The CDR3 here is CASSWGTGGNEQYF. The CDR3 DNA reads TGTGCCAGCAGTTGGGGGACAGGGGGAAACGAGCAGTACTTC.

This clonotype was picked up a small number of times. The chain has TRBV12-3 or TRBV12-4 and TRBJ2-1; TRBD2 matches at 7 bases. The CDR3 contains 15 residues. The V gene end was trimmed by 1 base and the J gene end by 6 bases; junction bases not matched to a gene: 6. The DNA of the CDR3 is TGTGCCAGCAGTTTAGGCAAGCGGGGAACCAATGAGCAGTTCTTC. Translation: CASSLGKRGTNEQFF.

This rearrangement joins TRBV12-3 or TRBV12-4 to TRBJ1-5; D is possibly TRBD1 (6 bases). Trimming took off 2 bases at V and 6 bases at J, with 11 bases between the two ends. The CDR3 length is 14 residues. The CDR3 region is CASSLSGGSQPQHF. The CDR3 DNA sequence: TGTGCCAGCAGTTTATCGGGGGGCAGTCAGCCCCAGCATTTT.

The V call is TRBV1, the J call TRBJ1-1; TRBD1, as called in the table, went unchecked against the DNA. TRBV1 is a listed pseudogene. The CDR3 is 15 residues long. Here the CDR3 reads CTSRETGGTNTEAFF. As DNA, the CDR3 is TGCACCAGCAGGGAAACAGGGGGAACTAACACTGAAGCTTTCTTT.

Here the CDR3 DNA reads TGTGCCAGCACCCCCGGACAGGGGATGAACACTGAAGCTTTCTTT. It yields the protein CASTPGQGMNTEAFF. The chain links TRBV12-3 or TRBV12-4 to TRBJ1-1; 9 bases agree with TRBD1. The CDR3 has 15 amino acids. Trimming at V came to 7 bases and at J to 0 bases, leaving 6 bases not matched to a gene.

This clonotype was recorded a few times. The rearrangement links TRBV21-1 to TRBJ2-1; TRBD2, as called in the table, went unchecked against the DNA. TRBV21-1 is a listed pseudogene. The CDR3 runs 16 residues. CDR3 DNA sequence: TGTGCCAGCAGCAAAGCCTGGCTAGCGGAATACAATGAGCAGTTCTTC. This encodes CASSKAWLAEYNEQFF.

CDR3 sequence reads: CASSQDLAVGEQYF. The CDR3, as DNA: TGTGCCAGCAGCCAAGATCTGGCTGTAGGCGAGCAGTACTTC. V and J are TRBV4-2 and TRBJ2-7; the D is unclear. Germline V CDR1 and CDR2: LGHNA, YNFKEQ. V lost 0 bases, J lost 6 bases, and 12 bases lay in between. This CDR3 spans 14 amino acids.

This clonotype was counted a few times. V and J are TRBV5-5 and TRBJ2-1; D may be TRBD1 (6 bases). The CDR3 length is 15 residues. V was cut by 0 bases and J by 2 bases, with 9 bases left in between. Germline assignment: CDR1 SGHKS and CDR2 YYEKEE (reference sequence). CDR3 in DNA: TGTGCCAGCAGCTTGGGCAGGGGTACCTACAATGAGCAGTTCTTC. Amino acid sequence: CASSLGRGTYNEQFF.

The chain uses TRBV20-1 and TRBJ1-1, with TRBD1 as a possible D gene (5 bases). V lost 6 bases to trimming and J lost 1 base, with 18 bases between them. CDR3 size: 15 residues. Germline assignment: CDR1 DFQATT and CDR2 SNEGSKA (reference sequence). The DNA of the CDR3 is TGCAGTGCCCCTGGGGCAGGGAGGGGGAACACTGAAGCTTTCTTT. Translated: CSAPGAGRGNTEAFF.

In its sample, this clonotype was seen many times. The V call is TRBV12-3 or TRBV12-4, the J call TRBJ2-3; D possibly corresponds to TRBD2 (6 bases). The CDR3 runs to 14 residues. V was clipped by 3 bases and J by 6 bases, with 13 bases between them. CDR3 protein: CASSFSGVADTQYF. CDR3 coding DNA: TGTGCCAGCAGTTTTAGCGGTGTCGCTGATACGCAGTATTTT.

This chain joins TRBV25-1 and TRBJ2-2; 12 nucleotides match TRBD2. The V segment lost 6 bases and the J segment 6 bases; nucleotides outside the gene matches: 11. The CDR3 is made up of 17 amino acids. Germline CDR1 MGHDK, CDR2 SYGVNS. CDR3: CASSTPTSGRRAGELFF. The CDR3 region has the DNA TGTGCCAGCAGCACCCCCACTAGCGGGAGGAGGGCCGGGGAGCTGTTTTTT.

This clonotype was picked up a small number of times. In DNA, the CDR3 is TGCGCCAGCAGCAGGGACAGGGGGGTGCTCACTGTGAGAGGGGAGACCCAGTACTTC. It encodes CASSRDRGVLTVRGETQYF. V is TRBV5-1 and J is TRBJ2-5, with TRBD1 identical over 11 bases. The J segment lost 5 bases and the V segment lost 4 bases, leaving 19 bases of the junction unmatched. This CDR3 is 19 amino acids long. Germline assignment: CDR1 SGHRS and CDR2 YFSETQ.

This clonotype came up a few times. The chain recombines TRBV3-1 with TRBJ2-2, with TRBD1 matching over 7 bases. Germline CDR1 is LGHDT and CDR2 is YNNKEL (reference sequence). CDR3 length: 15 residues. V lost 4 bases and J lost 3; bases outside the gene matches: 5. The CDR3 here is CASSRGGADTGELFF. DNA for the CDR3: TGTGCCAGCAGCCGAGGGGGCGCAGACACCGGGGAGCTGTTTTTT.

The V and J genes are TRBV7-2 and TRBJ2-1; TRBD2 aligns across 11 bases. Germline CDR1 SGHTA, CDR2 FQGNSA. The CDR3 is made up of 19 amino acids. The V and J ends lost 5 bases and 7 bases, in that order; junction bases with no gene match: 19. DNA of the CDR3: TGTGCCAGCAGCGAACAACCGCCGGGGGTAGCGGGAGGGCTAAATGAGCAGTTCTTC. Translating gives CASSEQPPGVAGGLNEQFF.